This T cell receptor (beta chain) was profiled in a study of Ad26.COV2.S vaccination and SARS-CoV-2 variants. Background on the study: Donor allocation was to the COV1001 Ad26.COV2.S trial arm.

Data came from immunoSEQ multiplex PCR; TCRdb stores just in-frame clones and leaves some out. The table shows about 370,000 clones, with around nine tenths occurring only once. Specified treatment: roughly 19 received Ad26.COV2.S at low or high dose, single or two shots; several received placebo; per-sample allocation not given. It was on day 63 after the first vaccine or placebo injection that samples were taken. Expression of Wuhan-strain SARS-CoV-2 spike came from the Ad26 vector that formed the vaccine. Germline CDR1 is WSHSY and CDR2 is SAAADI. V was shortened by 0 bases and J by 6 bases, with 12 bases between the two germline ends. This CDR3 is 14 amino acids long.

The chain combines TRBV10-2 with TRBJ2-7; weak D call: TRBD1 (5 bases). Material: peripheral blood, obtained in a trial of Ad26.COV2.S vaccine versus placebo. The receptor was isolated from a person aged 18-60 years who received the Ad26.COV2.S COVID-19 vaccine or a placebo. CDR3 bases: TGCGCCAGCAGTGAGTCGGGCAGGGTAACCGAGCAGTACTTC. It translates to CASSESGRVTEQYF.